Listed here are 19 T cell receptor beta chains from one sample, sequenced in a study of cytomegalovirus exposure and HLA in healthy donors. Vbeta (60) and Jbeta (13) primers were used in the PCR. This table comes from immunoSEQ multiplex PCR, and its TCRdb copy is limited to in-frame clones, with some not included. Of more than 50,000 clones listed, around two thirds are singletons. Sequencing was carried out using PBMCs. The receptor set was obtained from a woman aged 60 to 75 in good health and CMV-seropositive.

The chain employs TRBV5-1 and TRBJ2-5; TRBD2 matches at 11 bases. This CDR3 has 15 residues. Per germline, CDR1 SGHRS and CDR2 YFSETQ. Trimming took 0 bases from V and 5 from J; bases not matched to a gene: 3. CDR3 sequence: CASSLGLAGYETQYF. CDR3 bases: TGCGCCAGCAGCTTGGGACTAGCGGGGTACGAGACCCAGTACTTC. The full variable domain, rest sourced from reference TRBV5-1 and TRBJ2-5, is KAGVTQTPRYLIKTRGQQVTLSCSPISGHRSVSWYQQTPGQGLQFLFEYFSETQRNKGNFPGRFSGRQFSNSRSEMNVSTLELGDSALYLCASSLGLAGYETQYFGPGTRLLVL.

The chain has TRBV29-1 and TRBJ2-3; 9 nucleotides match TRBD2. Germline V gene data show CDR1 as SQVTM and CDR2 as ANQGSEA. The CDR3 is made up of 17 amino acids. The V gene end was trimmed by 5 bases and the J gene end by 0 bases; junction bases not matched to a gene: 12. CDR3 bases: TGCAGCGTTCCTCGGGGTAGCGGGGGAGCTAGCACAGATACGCAGTATTTT. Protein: CSVPRGSGGASTDTQYF.

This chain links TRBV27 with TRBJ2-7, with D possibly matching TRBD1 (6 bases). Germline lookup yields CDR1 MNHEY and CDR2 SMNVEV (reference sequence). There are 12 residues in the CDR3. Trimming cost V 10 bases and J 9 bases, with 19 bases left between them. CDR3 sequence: CATKDWGRGQYF. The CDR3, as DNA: TGTGCCACAAAAGATTGGGGGCGAGGGCAGTACTTC.

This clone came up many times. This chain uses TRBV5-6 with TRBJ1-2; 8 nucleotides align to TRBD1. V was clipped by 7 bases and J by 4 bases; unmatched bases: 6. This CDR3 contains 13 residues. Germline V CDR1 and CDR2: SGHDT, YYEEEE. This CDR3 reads CASFGQGLYGYTF. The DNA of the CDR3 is TGTGCCAGCTTCGGACAGGGCCTCTATGGCTACACCTTC.

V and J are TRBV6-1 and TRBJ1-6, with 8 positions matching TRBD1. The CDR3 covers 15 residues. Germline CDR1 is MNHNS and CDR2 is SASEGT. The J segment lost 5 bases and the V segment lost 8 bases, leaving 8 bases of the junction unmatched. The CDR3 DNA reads TGTGCCAGCGGGCAGCCGGGACAGGATAATTCACCCCTCCACTTT. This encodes CASGQPGQDNSPLHF.

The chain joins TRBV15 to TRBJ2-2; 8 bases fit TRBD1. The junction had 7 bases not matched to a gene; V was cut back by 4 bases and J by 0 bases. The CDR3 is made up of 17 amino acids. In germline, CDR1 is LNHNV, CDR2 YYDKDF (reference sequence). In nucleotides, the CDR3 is TGTGCCACCAGCACTTTCTCAGGGGGCTCGAACACCGGGGAGCTGTTTTTT. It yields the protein CATSTFSGGSNTGELFF.

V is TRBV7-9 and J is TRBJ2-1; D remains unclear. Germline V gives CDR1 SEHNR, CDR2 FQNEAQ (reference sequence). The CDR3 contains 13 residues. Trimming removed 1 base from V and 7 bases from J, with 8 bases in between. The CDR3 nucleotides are TGTGCCAGCAGCTTAGTTCCGAGGAATGAGCAGTTCTTC. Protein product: CASSLVPRNEQFF.

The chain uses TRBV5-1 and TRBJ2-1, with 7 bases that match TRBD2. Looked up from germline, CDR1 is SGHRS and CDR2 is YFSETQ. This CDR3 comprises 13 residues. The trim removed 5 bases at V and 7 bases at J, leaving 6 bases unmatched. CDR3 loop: CASSRGGMNEQFF. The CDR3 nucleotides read TGCGCCAGCAGTAGGGGAGGGATGAATGAGCAGTTCTTC.

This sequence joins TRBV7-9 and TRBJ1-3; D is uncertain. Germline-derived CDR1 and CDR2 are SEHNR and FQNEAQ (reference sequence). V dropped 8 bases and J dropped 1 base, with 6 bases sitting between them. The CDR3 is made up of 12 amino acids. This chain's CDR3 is CASGASGNTIYF. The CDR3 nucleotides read TGTGCCAGCGGAGCGTCTGGAAACACCATATATTTT.

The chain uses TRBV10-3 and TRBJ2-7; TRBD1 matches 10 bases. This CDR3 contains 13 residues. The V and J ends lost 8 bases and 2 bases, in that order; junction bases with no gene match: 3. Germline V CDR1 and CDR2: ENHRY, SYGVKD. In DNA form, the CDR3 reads TGTGCCATCGGACAGGGGGTACCCTACGAGCAGTACTTC. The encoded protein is CAIGQGVPYEQYF.

The CDR3 protein is CASSMRTGPYNEQFF. DNA of the CDR3: TGTGCCAGTAGTATGCGTACAGGTCCGTACAATGAGCAGTTCTTC. The chain employs TRBV19 and TRBJ2-1, with D perhaps TRBD1 (5 bases). Per germline, CDR1 LNHDA and CDR2 SQIVND (reference sequence). V lost 3 bases and J lost 4, with 13 bases in between. The CDR3 runs 15 residues.

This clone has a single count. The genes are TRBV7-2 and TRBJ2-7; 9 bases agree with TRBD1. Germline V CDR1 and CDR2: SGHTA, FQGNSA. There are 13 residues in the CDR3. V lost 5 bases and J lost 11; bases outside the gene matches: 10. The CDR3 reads CASSPNRRDREYF. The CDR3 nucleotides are TGTGCCAGCAGCCCTAATAGGCGGGACAGGGAGTACTTC. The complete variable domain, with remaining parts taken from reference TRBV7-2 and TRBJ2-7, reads GAGVSQSPSNKVTEKGKDVELRCDPISGHTALYWYRQSLGQGLEFLIYFQGNSAPDKSGLPSDRFSAERTGGSVSTLTIQRTQQEDSAVYLCASSPNRRDREYFGPGTRLTVT.

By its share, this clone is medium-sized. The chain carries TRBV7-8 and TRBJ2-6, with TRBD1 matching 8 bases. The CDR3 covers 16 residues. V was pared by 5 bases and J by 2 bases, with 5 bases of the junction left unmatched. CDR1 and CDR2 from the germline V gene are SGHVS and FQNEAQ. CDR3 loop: CASSQGANPGANVLTF. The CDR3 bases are TGTGCCAGCAGCCAGGGGGCAAATCCTGGGGCCAACGTCCTGACTTTC.

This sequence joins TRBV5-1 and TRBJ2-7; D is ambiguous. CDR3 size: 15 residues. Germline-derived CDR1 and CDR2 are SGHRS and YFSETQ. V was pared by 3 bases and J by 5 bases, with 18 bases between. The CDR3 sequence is CASSSTPTSGDEQYF. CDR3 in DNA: TGCGCCAGCAGCTCCACCCCTACCTCCGGTGACGAGCAGTACTTC.

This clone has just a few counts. CDR3 amino acids: CASSSQRLAGAYNEQFF. The CDR3 bases are TGTGCCAGCAGCTCTCAACGACTAGCGGGGGCCTACAATGAGCAGTTCTTC. V is TRBV7-9 and J is TRBJ2-1; TRBD2 matches 12 bases. V shed 4 bases and J 2 bases; nucleotides not matched to a gene: 6. The CDR3 extends over 17 amino acids. Germline V gene sequence: CDR1 SEHNR, CDR2 FQNEAQ (reference sequence). The variable domain in full, with the rest retrieved from reference TRBV7-9 and TRBJ2-1, is DTGVSQNPRHKITKRGQNVTFRCDPISEHNRLYWYRQTLGQGPEFLTYFQNEAQLEKSRLLSDRFSAERPKGSFSTLEIQRTEQGDSAMYLCASSSQRLAGAYNEQFFGPGTRLTVL.

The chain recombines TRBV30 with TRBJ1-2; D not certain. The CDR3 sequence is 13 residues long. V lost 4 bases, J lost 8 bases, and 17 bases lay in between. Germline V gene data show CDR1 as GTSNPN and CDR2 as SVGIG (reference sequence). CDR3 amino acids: CAWITTRTQGYTF. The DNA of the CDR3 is TGTGCCTGGATTACGACACGCACCCAGGGCTACACCTTC.

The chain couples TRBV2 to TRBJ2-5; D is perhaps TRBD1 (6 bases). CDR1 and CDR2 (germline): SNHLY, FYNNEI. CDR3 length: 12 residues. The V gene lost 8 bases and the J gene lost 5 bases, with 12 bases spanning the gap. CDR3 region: CASYRERETQYF. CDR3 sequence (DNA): TGTGCCAGCTACAGGGAACGGGAGACCCAGTACTTC.

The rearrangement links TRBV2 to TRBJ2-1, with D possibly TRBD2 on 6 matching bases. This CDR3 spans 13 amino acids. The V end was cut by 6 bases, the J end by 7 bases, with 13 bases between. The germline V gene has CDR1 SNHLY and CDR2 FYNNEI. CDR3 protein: CASRDNGGNEQFF. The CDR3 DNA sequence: TGTGCCAGCAGAGACAACGGGGGAAATGAGCAGTTCTTC.

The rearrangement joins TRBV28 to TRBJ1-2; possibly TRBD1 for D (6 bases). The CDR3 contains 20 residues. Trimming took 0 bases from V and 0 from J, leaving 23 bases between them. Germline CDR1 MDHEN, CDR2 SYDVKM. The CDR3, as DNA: TGTGCCAGCAGTTTATGGATACATCGGGGCGGACAGATCACTAACTATGGCTACACCTTC. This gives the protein CASSLWIHRGGQITNYGYTF.